A single sample is the source of the 32 T cell receptor beta chains below, sequenced in a study of HIV-infected patients and healthy controls. Alpha and beta constant-region primers primed reverse transcription of approximately 0.55 ug RNA. Using multiplexing indices, alpha and beta chain libraries were generated apart by chain-specific third strand synthesis. TCRdb used MiXCR to reprocess the 5' RACE reads, holding one entry per CDR3 protein. The sample lists around 9,800 distinct CDR3 sequences, 7.3% seen once, with 35% to 40% in the top ten. All unsorted peripheral T cells were captured because whole blood was used without fractionation. Sequencing was performed on blood, taken before antiretroviral therapy. The receptors stem from an adult with HIV infection.

By its share, this clonotype is medium-sized. V usage is TRBV4-3 and J usage is TRBJ2-1; D gene unclear. Germline CDR1 and CDR2: LGHNA and YSLEER. V was trimmed by 0 bases and J by 2 bases, leaving 11 bases between them. The CDR3 consists of 16 residues. CDR3 residues: CASSQDFPGAYNEQFF. CDR3 DNA sequence: TGCGCCAGCAGCCAAGATTTCCCCGGAGCCTACAATGAGCAGTTCTTC.

This clonotype was recorded many times. The CDR3 spells CASSWGLAGNVEQYF. In DNA form, the CDR3 reads TGTGCCAGCAGCTGGGGACTAGCGGGGAACGTCGAGCAGTACTTC. J is TRBJ2-7 and V is TRBV7-3; 13 positions match TRBD2. V dropped 4 bases and J dropped 6; count of bases not matched to a gene: 6. Germline lookup yields CDR1 SGHTA and CDR2 FQGTGA. This CDR3 has 15 residues.

This chain joins TRBV5-1 and TRBJ2-5, with D possibly TRBD1 on 7 matching bases. CDR3 length equals 14 residues. Trimming removed 3 bases at V and 3 bases at J, with 12 bases between. CDR1 and CDR2 (germline): SGHRS, YFSETQ. This CDR3 is CASSSRGTEETQYF. CDR3 nucleotides: TGCGCCAGCAGCTCCCGGGGGACAGAAGAGACCCAGTACTTC.

There are many counts of this clonotype. The chain couples TRBV5-1 to TRBJ2-3; D not resolved. The CDR3 has 15 residues. The V end lost 3 bases, the J end lost 6 bases, and 17 bases lay between the germline ends. Germline values: CDR1 SGHRS, CDR2 YFSETQ. CDR3 nucleotides: TGCGCCAGCAGCTCTCGGTCCCCCACGGCCGATACGCAGTATTTT. Residues: CASSSRSPTADTQYF.

This chain links TRBV27 with TRBJ1-2; the D is unclear. V was cut by 0 bases and J by 10 bases, with 15 bases left in between. This CDR3 is built from 14 residues. Germline V gives CDR1 MNHEY, CDR2 SMNVEV (reference sequence). CDR3 in amino acids: CASSLSSRSHPYTF. CDR3 DNA: TGTGCCAGCAGTTTATCGTCCAGGTCCCACCCCTACACCTTC.

This clonotype was seen a handful of times. V gene TRBV27 combines with J gene TRBJ2-2; possible D gene TRBD2, 5 bases. Germline V gives CDR1 MNHEY, CDR2 SMNVEV (reference sequence). This CDR3 spans 11 amino acids. Trimming cost V 8 bases and J 7 bases, with 8 bases left between them. CDR3 in DNA: TGTGCCAGCGGTCGGGGCGGGGAGCTGTTTTTT. Its translation is CASGRGGELFF.

This clonotype was recorded many times. CDR3 sequence (DNA): TGTGCCAGCAGTATTCAGGGGCTGTTGGATGGCTACACCTTC. It codes for CASSIQGLLDGYTF. The rearrangement joins TRBV7-9 to TRBJ1-2; tentative D call: TRBD1 (6 bases). There are 14 residues in the CDR3. V was pared by 6 bases and J by 6 bases, with 17 bases between. Germline assignment: CDR1 SEHNR and CDR2 FQNEAQ (reference sequence).

The V and J genes are TRBV5-4 and TRBJ2-3; TRBD1 matches at 8 bases. CDR3 length: 15 amino acids. The V segment lost 5 bases and the J segment 2 bases; nucleotides outside the gene matches: 7. Looked up from germline, CDR1 is SGHNT and CDR2 is YYREEE (reference sequence). This CDR3 reads CASRLLTGATDTQYF. CDR3 in DNA: TGTGCCAGCAGACTTTTGACAGGGGCCACAGATACGCAGTATTTT.

This clonotype showed up just a few times. The chain is built from TRBV2 and TRBJ2-6, with D tentatively TRBD2 (6 bases). Germline V gene data show CDR1 as SNHLY and CDR2 as FYNNEI. V was trimmed by 0 bases and J by 3 bases, leaving 9 bases between them. The CDR3 totals 16 residues. Here the CDR3 reads CASSEAGGYGANVLTF. The CDR3, as DNA: TGTGCCAGCAGTGAAGCTGGGGGGTATGGGGCCAACGTCCTGACTTTC.

This clonotype was found many times. The V and J genes are TRBV5-1 and TRBJ2-1; 10 bases agree with TRBD2. This CDR3 is 14 amino acids long. Germline V gene sequence: CDR1 SGHRS, CDR2 YFSETQ. With 2 bases clipped from V and 9 bases from J, the junction kept 5 bases outside the gene matches. The CDR3 sequence: CASSLAGGPGEQFF. CDR3 DNA sequence: TGCGCCAGCAGCTTAGCGGGGGGGCCCGGTGAGCAGTTCTTC. The full variable domain, in which reference TRBV5-1 and TRBJ2-1 provide the parts outside the CDR3, is KAGVTQTPRYLIKTRGQQVTLSCSPISGHRSVSWYQQTPGQGLQFLFEYFSETQRNKGNFPGRFSGRQFSNSRSEMNVSTLELGDSALYLCASSLAGGPGEQFFGPGTRLTVL.

This clonotype has a count of ten or more. This chain connects TRBV20-1 to TRBJ2-1; weak D call: TRBD1 (5 bases). Deletions cut 0 bases from V and 4 bases from J, with 19 bases between. Germline CDR1 DFQATT, CDR2 SNEGSKA (reference sequence). This CDR3 contains 17 residues. CDR3 sequence reads: CSARDHHRGVTYNEQFF. The CDR3 DNA is TGCAGTGCTAGAGATCATCATAGGGGCGTAACTTACAATGAGCAGTTCTTC.

This clonotype has at least ten counts. The rearrangement joins TRBV5-1 to TRBJ1-1, with 7 bases matching TRBD1. The V segment lost 4 bases and the J segment 0 bases; nucleotides outside the gene matches: 12. Germline CDR1 is SGHRS and CDR2 is YFSETQ. The CDR3 loop spans 17 amino acids. The CDR3 DNA is TGCGCCAGCAGCCCTCCCCCGACAGGGTCCTTGAACACTGAAGCTTTCTTT. Protein: CASSPPPTGSLNTEAFF.

This clonotype came up once. The V and J genes are TRBV6-5 and TRBJ1-2, with a weak D call TRBD1 (6 bases). The CDR3 is made up of 13 amino acids. Germline V gene sequence: CDR1 MNHEY, CDR2 SVGAGI. V gave up 5 bases and J gave up 10 bases, with 17 bases separating them. Here the CDR3 reads CASSPGQGTPYTF. CDR3 nucleotides: TGTGCCAGCAGTCCGGGACAAGGGACCCCCTACACCTTC.

This clonotype has more than one count but fewer than ten. This chain connects TRBV7-3 to TRBJ2-3; a possible D gene is TRBD1 (5 bases). CDR3 length: 16 residues. Germline CDR1 SGHTA, CDR2 FQGTGA. The V and J ends lost 1 base and 5 bases respectively, with 16 bases between them. The CDR3 nucleotides are TGTGCCAGCAGCTTAAACACAGGAGAAAGGGAAGATACGCAGTATTTT. Its protein is CASSLNTGEREDTQYF.

This clonotype was counted ten times or more. This sequence joins TRBV6-1 and TRBJ1-3; tentatively, D is TRBD1 (6 bases). V was clipped by 0 bases and J by 0 bases, with 6 bases between them. The CDR3 extends over 15 amino acids. CDR1 is MNHNS, CDR2 SASEGT, per germline. The CDR3 sequence is CASSEADSSGNTIYF. CDR3 in DNA: TGTGCCAGCAGTGAAGCGGACAGCTCTGGAAACACCATATATTTT.

This clonotype was recorded at least ten times. The V call is TRBV7-9, the J call TRBJ1-1; TRBD1 is a possible D gene (6 bases). V was trimmed by 3 bases and J by 1 base, leaving 6 bases between them. CDR1 is SEHNR, CDR2 FQNEAQ, per germline (reference sequence). The CDR3 spans 13 residues. CDR3 coding DNA: TGTGCCAGCAGCTTGGGACAGAACACTGAAGCTTTCTTT. It specifies CASSLGQNTEAFF. The variable domain in full, with the rest retrieved from reference TRBV7-9 and TRBJ1-1, is DTGVSQNPRHKITKRGQNVTFRCDPISEHNRLYWYRQTLGQGPEFLTYFQNEAQLEKSRLLSDRFSAERPKGSFSTLEIQRTEQGDSAMYLCASSLGQNTEAFFGQGTRLTVV.

In its sample, this clonotype was seen many times. This rearrangement joins TRBV2 to TRBJ2-1, with unresolved D. The V gene lost 5 bases and the J gene lost 4 bases, with 3 bases spanning the gap. Germline CDR1 is SNHLY and CDR2 is FYNNEI. This CDR3 spans 11 amino acids. CDR3 sequence: CASSQYNEQFF. The DNA of the CDR3 is TGTGCCAGCAGTCAGTACAATGAGCAGTTCTTC. Full variable domain (outside the CDR3, taken from reference TRBV2 and TRBJ2-1): EPEVTQTPSHQVTQMGQEVILRCVPISNHLYFYWYRQILGQKVEFLVSFYNNEISEKSEIFDDQFSVERPDGSNFTLKIRSTKLEDSAMYFCASSQYNEQFFGPGTRLTVL.

A word on this clonotype: A read error may be the cause here, since a much bigger clone is one base away. The chain couples TRBV7-8 to TRBJ1-1; 9 nucleotides agree with TRBD1. The CDR3 is made up of 14 amino acids. Germline V gene data show CDR1 as SGHVS and CDR2 as FQNEAQ. CDR3 loop: CASSPDRGRGEASF. The CDR3 region has the DNA TGTGCCAGCAGCCCGGACAGGGGACGGGGCGAAGCTTCCTTT.

This clonotype was seen at least ten times. The V call is TRBV6-5, the J call TRBJ2-7, with 7 bases lining up with TRBD2. Per germline, CDR1 MNHEY and CDR2 SVGAGI. Unmatched junction bases numbered 11, after V lost 10 bases and J lost 5 bases. This CDR3 region has 13 residues. The CDR3 sequence is CATRGGVNHEQYF. The CDR3 DNA reads TGTGCCACCCGGGGAGGGGTCAACCACGAGCAGTACTTC.

This clonotype came up many times. The chain has TRBV19 and TRBJ1-2; TRBD1 aligns across 7 bases. The CDR3 has 14 residues. V dropped 7 bases and J dropped 0; count of bases not matched to a gene: 5. Germline CDR1 reads LNHDA; CDR2 reads SQIVND (reference sequence). The CDR3 bases are TGTGCCAGTACTCCGGGACAGTCTAACTATGGCTACACCTTC. Translation gives CASTPGQSNYGYTF.

This clonotype appeared many times. The chain is built from TRBV5-1 and TRBJ2-1, with no clear D. The CDR3 contains 15 residues. Germline V gene sequence: CDR1 SGHRS, CDR2 YFSETQ. V shed 1 base and J shed 5 bases, with 13 bases lying between them. The CDR3, as DNA: TGCGCCAGCAGCTTGCTGGGCGGCCGCGACAATGAGCAGTTCTTC. Amino acids: CASSLLGGRDNEQFF. The variable domain in full, completed from reference TRBV5-1 and TRBJ2-1, reads KAGVTQTPRYLIKTRGQQVTLSCSPISGHRSVSWYQQTPGQGLQFLFEYFSETQRNKGNFPGRFSGRQFSNSRSEMNVSTLELGDSALYLCASSLLGGRDNEQFFGPGTRLTVL.

This clonotype was seen ten or more times. The V call is TRBV15, the J call TRBJ2-3, with TRBD2 matching 12 bases. CDR1 and CDR2 from the germline V gene are LNHNV and YYDKDF (reference sequence). Unmatched junction bases numbered 6, after V lost 3 bases and J lost 2 bases. The CDR3 covers 17 residues. CDR3 sequence: CATSSSLAGGHTDTQYF. CDR3 DNA sequence: TGTGCCACCAGCAGTTCACTAGCGGGGGGACACACAGATACGCAGTATTTT.

This clonotype was observed many times. This chain uses TRBV12-3 or TRBV12-4 with TRBJ2-5, with D perhaps matching TRBD1 or TRBD2 (5 bases each). The CDR3 sequence is 14 residues long. V was shortened by 8 bases and J by 4 bases, with 17 bases between the two germline ends. The CDR3 reads CASGGRGYGETQYF. For the CDR3, the DNA is TGTGCCAGCGGGGGTAGGGGATACGGAGAGACCCAGTACTTC.

This clonotype was recorded many times. The chain uses TRBV6-6 and TRBJ1-2; D is unclear. The germline CDR1 and CDR2 sequences are MNHNY and SVGAGI (reference sequence). Trimming removed 3 bases from V and 7 bases from J, with 6 bases in between. The CDR3 is 11 residues long. For the CDR3, the DNA is TGTGCCAGCAGTTATAGGAGTGGCTACACCTTC. This gives the protein CASSYRSGYTF.

This clonotype came up many times. The chain has TRBV12-3 or TRBV12-4 and TRBJ1-2, with a weak D call TRBD1 (5 bases). The V and J ends lost 6 bases and 6 bases respectively, with 17 bases between them. This CDR3 is built from 14 residues. CDR3 nucleotides: TGTGCCAGCAGGTTCGGAGGCAGGGCGGATGGCTACACCTTC. Protein product: CASRFGGRADGYTF.

This clonotype showed up many times. The V gene is TRBV7-2, the J gene TRBJ1-4, with D possibly matching TRBD1 (5 bases). CDR1 is SGHTA and CDR2 is FQGNSA in the germline V gene. CDR3 length: 14 amino acids. The V end lost 5 bases, the J end lost 7 bases, and 14 bases lay between the germline ends. The CDR3: CASSPGTWGEKLFF. The CDR3 region has the DNA TGTGCCAGCAGCCCGGGGACCTGGGGTGAAAAACTGTTTTTT.

J is TRBJ2-6 and V is TRBV5-1, with D perhaps matching TRBD2 (5 bases). The V gene's germline CDR1 is SGHRS and CDR2 YFSETQ. This CDR3 has 15 residues. The V and J ends lost 3 bases and 0 bases respectively, with 7 bases between them. In DNA, the CDR3 is TGCGCCAGCAGCTGGGAGAGCTCTGGGGCCAACGTCCTGACTTTC. Translation: CASSWESSGANVLTF. The whole variable domain, remainder taken from reference TRBV5-1 and TRBJ2-6, is KAGVTQTPRYLIKTRGQQVTLSCSPISGHRSVSWYQQTPGQGLQFLFEYFSETQRNKGNFPGRFSGRQFSNSRSEMNVSTLELGDSALYLCASSWESSGANVLTFGAGSRLTVL.

This clonotype has at least ten counts. The chain combines TRBV12-3 or TRBV12-4 with TRBJ2-5; D gene uncertain. The ends were cut back, 7 bases at V and 4 bases at J, with 13 bases in the middle. The CDR3 contains 13 residues. For the CDR3, the DNA is TGTGCCAGCACTCCCACCACCGCAGAGACCCAGTACTTC. It encodes CASTPTTAETQYF.

V is TRBV30 and J is TRBJ2-1; 12 bases are a match to TRBD2. The CDR3 loop spans 15 amino acids. Germline CDR1 and CDR2: GTSNPN and SVGIG (reference sequence). Losses at the gene ends were 0 bases for V and 6 bases for J; bases not matched to a gene: 3. The CDR3 reads CAWSVGLAGTNEQFF. In nucleotides, the CDR3 is TGTGCCTGGAGTGTAGGACTAGCGGGGACCAATGAGCAGTTCTTC.

This clonotype was counted at least ten times. The chain couples TRBV25-1 to TRBJ2-1; TRBD1 agrees at 7 bases. Germline lookup yields CDR1 MGHDK and CDR2 SYGVNS. V gave up 5 bases and J gave up 16 bases; unmatched junction bases: 23. The CDR3 totals 16 residues. DNA of the CDR3: TGTGCCAGCAGTATTGACGGGACAGCCCTAATAAAGGGCTATTTCTTC. Its protein product is CASSIDGTALIKGYFF.

This clonotype appeared many times. This chain links TRBV19 with TRBJ2-1; 10 bases are shared with TRBD2. CDR3 length equals 15 residues. V gave up 5 bases and J gave up 5 bases; unmatched junction bases: 6. Per the germline V gene, CDR1 is LNHDA and CDR2 is SQIVND (reference sequence). The CDR3: CASSDSGGTHNEQFF. For the CDR3, the DNA is TGTGCCAGTAGTGATAGCGGGGGGACTCACAATGAGCAGTTCTTC.

This clonotype was recorded a few times. This chain joins TRBV27 and TRBJ1-2, with D hard to call. CDR1 is MNHEY, CDR2 SMNVEV, per germline (reference sequence). V was clipped by 2 bases and J by 2 bases, with 6 bases between them. CDR3 length equals 13 residues. CDR3 in amino acids: CASSLTRNYGYTF. The DNA of the CDR3 is TGTGCCAGCAGTTTAACCAGGAACTATGGCTACACCTTC.